The clone carrying this TCR beta chain was counted only a few times. What it binds is not known. The data were taken from a study of T-cell memory formation after mild COVID-19. Overall study: Across donors, TCR clusters were largely donor specific. Study-level findings and limits: The CD4+ clones that contracted clustered mainly within CM and EM, and the CD8+ clones concentrated in EMRA. In second-wave clones peaking day 37, SARS-CoV-2 specificity remained unconfirmed.

TCRdb reanalysed the 5' RACE reads using MiXCR and keeps one entry per CDR3 protein. Among around 300,000 distinct CDR3 sequences listed, approximately 14% were seen once. CDR1 is DFQATT and CDR2 is SNEGSKA in the germline V gene (reference sequence). The CDR3 covers 22 residues. The ends were cut back, 1 base at V and 0 bases at J, with 31 bases in the middle. The material sequenced was PBMCs or a T cell subset sorted from them (not recorded which). The receptor was derived from a man aged 18 to 29 who had mild COVID-19 (a few samples of this study predate the infection). Cell type and time point are not known. The chain uses TRBV20-1 and TRBJ1-5; a possible D gene is TRBD1 (5 bases). In DNA, the CDR3 is TGCAGTGCTAGAGTCTTTGTCAGCGGGACCCTACGATCCGCATATAGCAATCAGCCCCAGCATTTT. This codes for CSARVFVSGTLRSAYSNQPQHF.